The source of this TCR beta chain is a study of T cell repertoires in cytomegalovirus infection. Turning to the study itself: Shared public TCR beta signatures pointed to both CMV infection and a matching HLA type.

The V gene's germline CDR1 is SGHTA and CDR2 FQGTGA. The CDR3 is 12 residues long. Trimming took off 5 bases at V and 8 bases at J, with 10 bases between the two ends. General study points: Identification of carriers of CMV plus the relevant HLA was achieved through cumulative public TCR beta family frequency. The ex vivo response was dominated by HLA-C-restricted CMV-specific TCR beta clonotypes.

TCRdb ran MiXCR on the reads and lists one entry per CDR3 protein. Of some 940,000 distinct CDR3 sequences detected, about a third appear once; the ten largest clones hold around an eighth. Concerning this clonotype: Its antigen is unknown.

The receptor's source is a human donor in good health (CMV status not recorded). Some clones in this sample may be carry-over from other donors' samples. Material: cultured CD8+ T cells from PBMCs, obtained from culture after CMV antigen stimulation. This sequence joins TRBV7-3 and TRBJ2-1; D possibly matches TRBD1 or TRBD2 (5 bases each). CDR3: CASSDRDDEQFF. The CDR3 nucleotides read TGTGCCAGCAGCGACCGGGACGATGAGCAGTTCTTC.